This entry concerns a single T cell receptor (beta chain). All the patients suffered relapse after autologous stem cell transplantation, and brentuximab vedotin exposure differed. These data are taken from a study of PD-1 blockade in classical Hodgkin lymphoma. The CDR3 is 13 amino acids. The V gene's germline CDR1 is SGHRS and CDR2 YFSETQ. V was trimmed by 0 bases and J by 4 bases, leaving 6 bases between them. Libraries were prepared by immunoSEQ multiplex PCR; TCRdb keeps only in-frame clonotypes and omits some of them. The table includes 20,000 to 25,000 clones, about three quarters detected once.

The chain combines TRBV5-1 with TRBJ2-3, with unresolved D. The clonotype originates from a human donor with classical Hodgkin lymphoma. Sequencing was performed on peripheral blood mononuclear cells (PBMCs), taken before the second cycle of nivolumab. The CDR3 sequence is CASSLGPADTQYF. The CDR3 DNA is TGCGCCAGCAGCTTGGGGCCGGCAGATACGCAGTATTTT.